Below are 8 T cell receptor beta chains sequenced from a single sample in a study of T cell responses to AZD1222 COVID-19 vaccine. Data came from immunoSEQ multiplex PCR; TCRdb stores just in-frame clones and leaves some out. Among more than 85,000 clones listed, around 87% were seen once. The starting material was peripheral blood, obtained on day 0 of AZD1222 vaccination. Receptors were obtained from an adult in good health.

The V gene is TRBV5-5, the J gene TRBJ1-1; no clear D. This CDR3 comprises 14 residues. From germline, CDR1 is SGHKS and CDR2 YYEKEE (reference sequence). Trimming removed 0 bases from V and 1 base from J, with 7 bases in between. The CDR3 is CASSLDRANTEAFF. In nucleotides, the CDR3 is TGTGCCAGCAGCTTGGATCGGGCGAACACTGAAGCTTTCTTT.

This clone was detected once. This chain links TRBV7-9 with TRBJ1-5; D not certain. V dropped 4 bases and J dropped 6 bases, with 10 bases sitting between them. CDR1 SEHNR and CDR2 FQNEAQ come from the germline V gene (reference sequence). This CDR3 spans 13 amino acids. For the CDR3, the DNA is TGTGCCAGCAGCTCTAGGCGAGGTCAGCCCCAGCATTTT. This gives the protein CASSSRRGQPQHF. The whole variable domain, remainder taken from reference TRBV7-9 and TRBJ1-5, is DTGVSQNPRHKITKRGQNVTFRCDPISEHNRLYWYRQTLGQGPEFLTYFQNEAQLEKSRLLSDRFSAERPKGSFSTLEIQRTEQGDSAMYLCASSSRRGQPQHFGDGTRLSIL.

This chain connects TRBV7-6 to TRBJ2-5; 7 nucleotides line up with TRBD1. After removal of 5 bases from V and 4 bases from J, the junction contained 4 bases not matched to a gene. CDR1 is SGHVS and CDR2 is FNYEAQ in the germline V gene. The CDR3 length is 13 residues. CDR3 DNA sequence: TGTGCCAGCAGCCGACGACAGGGAGAGACCCAGTACTTC. This codes for CASSRRQGETQYF.

The chain links TRBV7-2 to TRBJ1-1; D perhaps matches TRBD1 (6 bases). Trimming took off 1 base at V and 5 bases at J, with 11 bases between the two ends. CDR1 is SGHTA and CDR2 is FQGNSA in the germline V gene. This CDR3 contains 14 residues. The CDR3 loop is CASSLDRDRTEAFF. As DNA, the CDR3 is TGTGCCAGCAGCTTAGACAGGGATAGAACTGAAGCTTTCTTT.

The chain recombines TRBV18 with TRBJ2-1; D might be TRBD1 (5 bases). V lost 3 bases and J 6 bases, leaving 6 bases between the germline ends. The germline gives CDR1 KGHSH, CDR2 LQKENI. The CDR3 contains 12 residues. In DNA, the CDR3 is TGTGCCAGCTCACCCCAGGGCAATGAGCAGTTCTTC. This codes for CASSPQGNEQFF. The full variable domain, its missing parts supplied by reference TRBV18 and TRBJ2-1, is NAGVMQNPRHLVRRRGQEARLRCSPMKGHSHVYWYRQLPEEGLKFMVYLQKENIIDESGMPKERFSAEFPKEGPSILRIQQVVRGDSAAYFCASSPQGNEQFFGPGTRLTVL.

This chain uses TRBV9 with TRBJ2-3; possibly TRBD2 for D (6 bases). This CDR3 has 15 amino acids. From germline, CDR1 is SGDLS and CDR2 YYNGEE. Trimming pared 4 bases from V and 2 bases from J, leaving 14 bases between. CDR3 sequence: CASSPGLPPTDTQYF. The CDR3 DNA reads as TGTGCCAGCAGCCCGGGACTCCCCCCCACAGATACGCAGTATTTT.

The rearrangement uses TRBV3-1 (or the pseudogene TRBV3-2) and TRBJ1-5; D gene uncertain. V was cut by 4 bases and J by 4 bases, with 14 bases left in between. CDR1 is LGHDT, CDR2 YNNKEL, per germline (reference sequence). The CDR3 has 15 residues. The CDR3, as DNA: TGTGCCAGCAGCCCCAACCTGGACGGAAATCAGCCCCAGCATTTT. It specifies CASSPNLDGNQPQHF.

This chain connects TRBV7-6 to TRBJ1-1, with D perhaps TRBD1 (5 bases). The CDR3 loop spans 14 amino acids. The V end lost 3 bases, the J end lost 0 bases, and 8 bases lay between the germline ends. Per germline, CDR1 SGHVS and CDR2 FNYEAQ. CDR3 region: CASSLRGMNTEAFF. CDR3 bases: TGTGCCAGCAGCTTGAGGGGTATGAACACTGAAGCTTTCTTT.